This entry describes one TCR beta chain. Its target is unknown. V gave up 5 bases and J gave up 3 bases; unmatched junction bases: 8. CDR3 size: 15 residues. From germline, CDR1 is SGHNT and CDR2 YENEEA. The protocol was immunoSEQ multiplex PCR, while the TCRdb copy is restricted to in-frame clones and leaves out a portion. Of 120,000 or so clones listed, about 89% are singletons. The sample is drawn from a study of T cell responses to AZD1222 COVID-19 vaccine. The wider study: Pooling covered second doses at about 4 or about 12 weeks. Whole-study findings and limits: Baseline antibody screening turned up just a handful of seropositive AZD1222 recipients. A mostly white British donor set with more females was recruited, and clonal diversity was possibly underestimated.

Here the sequenced sample was peripheral blood, taken on day 0 of AZD1222 vaccination. The V gene is TRBV11-3, the J gene TRBJ2-7, with 9 bases lining up with TRBD2. The clonotype originates from an adult in good health. This CDR3 reads CASSPGGSGSYEQYF. In DNA, the CDR3 is TGTGCCAGCAGCCCCGGTGGTAGCGGGAGCTACGAGCAGTACTTC.